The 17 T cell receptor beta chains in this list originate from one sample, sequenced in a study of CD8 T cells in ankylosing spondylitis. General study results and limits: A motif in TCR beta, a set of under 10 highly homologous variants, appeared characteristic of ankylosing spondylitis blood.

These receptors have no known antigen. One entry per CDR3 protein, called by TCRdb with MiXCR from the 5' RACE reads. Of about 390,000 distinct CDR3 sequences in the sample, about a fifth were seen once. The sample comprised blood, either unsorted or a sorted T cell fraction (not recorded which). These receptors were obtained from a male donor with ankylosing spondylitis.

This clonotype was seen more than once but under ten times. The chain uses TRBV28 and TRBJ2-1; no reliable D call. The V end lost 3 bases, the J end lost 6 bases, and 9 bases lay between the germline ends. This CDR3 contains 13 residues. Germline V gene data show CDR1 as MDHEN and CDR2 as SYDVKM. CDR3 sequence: CASSFQFANEQFF. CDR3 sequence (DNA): TGTGCCAGCAGTTTCCAGTTCGCCAATGAGCAGTTCTTC.

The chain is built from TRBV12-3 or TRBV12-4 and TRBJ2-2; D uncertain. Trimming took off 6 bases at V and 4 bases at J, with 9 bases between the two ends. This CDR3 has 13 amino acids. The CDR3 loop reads CASSLRPTGELFF. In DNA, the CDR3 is TGTGCCAGCAGCCTACGACCCACCGGGGAGCTGTTTTTT.

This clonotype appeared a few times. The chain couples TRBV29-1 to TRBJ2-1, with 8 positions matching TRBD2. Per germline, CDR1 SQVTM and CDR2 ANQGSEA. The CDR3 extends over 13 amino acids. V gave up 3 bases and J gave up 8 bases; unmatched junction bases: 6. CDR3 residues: CSVEKAGADEQFF. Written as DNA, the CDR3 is TGCAGCGTTGAGAAAGCGGGAGCCGATGAGCAGTTCTTC.

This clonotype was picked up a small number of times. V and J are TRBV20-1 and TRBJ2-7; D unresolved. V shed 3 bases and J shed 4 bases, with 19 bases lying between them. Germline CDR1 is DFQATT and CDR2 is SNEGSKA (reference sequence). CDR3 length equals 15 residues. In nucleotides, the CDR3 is TGCAGTGCTAGCCCTGGGTCGAGTTGGCATTACGAGCAGTACTTC. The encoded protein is CSASPGSSWHYEQYF.

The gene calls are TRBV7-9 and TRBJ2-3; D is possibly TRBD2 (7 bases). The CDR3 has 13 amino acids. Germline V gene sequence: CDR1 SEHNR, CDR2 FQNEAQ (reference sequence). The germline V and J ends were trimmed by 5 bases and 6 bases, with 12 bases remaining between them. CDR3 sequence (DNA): TGTGCCAGCAGCCCCGGGGGGCGTGATACGCAGTATTTT. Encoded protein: CASSPGGRDTQYF.

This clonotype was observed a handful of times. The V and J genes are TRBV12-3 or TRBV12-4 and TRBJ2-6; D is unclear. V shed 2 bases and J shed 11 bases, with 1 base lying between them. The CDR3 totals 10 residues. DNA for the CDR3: TGTGCCAGCAGTTTATACGTCCTGACTTTC. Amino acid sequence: CASSLYVLTF.

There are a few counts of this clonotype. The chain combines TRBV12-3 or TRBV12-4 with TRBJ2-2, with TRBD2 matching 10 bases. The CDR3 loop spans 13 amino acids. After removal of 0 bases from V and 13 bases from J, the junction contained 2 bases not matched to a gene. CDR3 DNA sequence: TGTGCCAGCAGTTTAGCGCTAGCGGGAGCGCTGTTTTTT. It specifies CASSLALAGALFF.

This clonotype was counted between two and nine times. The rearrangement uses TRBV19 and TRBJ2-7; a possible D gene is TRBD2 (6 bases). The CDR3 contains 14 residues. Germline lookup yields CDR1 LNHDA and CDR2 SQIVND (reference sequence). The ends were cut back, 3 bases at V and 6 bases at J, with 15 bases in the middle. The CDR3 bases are TGTGCCAGTAGTATTTCTGGAGGGTACACCGAGCAGTACTTC. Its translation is CASSISGGYTEQYF.

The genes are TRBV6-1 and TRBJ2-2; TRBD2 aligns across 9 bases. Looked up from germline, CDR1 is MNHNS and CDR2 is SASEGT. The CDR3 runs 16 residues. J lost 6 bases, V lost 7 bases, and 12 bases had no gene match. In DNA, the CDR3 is TGTGCCAGCACTGTAGTGTATAGCGGGAGTGCCGGGGAGCTGTTTTTT. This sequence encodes CASTVVYSGSAGELFF.

CDR3 protein: CASNSGTSERGYEQYF. The CDR3 DNA reads as TGTGCCAGCAACTCCGGGACTAGCGAGAGAGGGTACGAGCAGTACTTC. The chain recombines TRBV27 with TRBJ2-7, with 10 bases that match TRBD2. The CDR3 spans 16 residues. Germline values: CDR1 MNHEY, CDR2 SMNVEV (reference sequence). Trimming at V came to 7 bases and at J to 4 bases, leaving 13 bases not matched to a gene.

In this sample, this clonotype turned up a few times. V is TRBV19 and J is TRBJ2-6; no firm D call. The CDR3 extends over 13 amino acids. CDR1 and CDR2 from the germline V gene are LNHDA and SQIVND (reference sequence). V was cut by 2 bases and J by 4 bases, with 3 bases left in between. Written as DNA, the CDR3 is TGTGCCAGTAGTATATCCGGGGCCAACGTCCTGACTTTC. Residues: CASSISGANVLTF.

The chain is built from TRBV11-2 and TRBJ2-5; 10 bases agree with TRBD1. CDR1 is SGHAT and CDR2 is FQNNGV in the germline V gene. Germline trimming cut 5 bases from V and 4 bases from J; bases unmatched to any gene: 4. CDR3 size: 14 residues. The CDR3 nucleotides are TGTGCCAGCAGCCAAGACAGGGGGCTAGAGACCCAGTACTTC. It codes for CASSQDRGLETQYF.

CDR3: CASSWGSPASYEQYF. DNA of the CDR3: TGTGCCAGCAGTTGGGGCAGTCCCGCCTCCTACGAGCAGTACTTC. The chain uses TRBV28 and TRBJ2-7; D possibly corresponds to TRBD1 (5 bases). The V gene lost 4 bases and the J gene lost 0 bases, with 13 bases spanning the gap. Germline lookup yields CDR1 MDHEN and CDR2 SYDVKM. The CDR3 sequence is 15 residues long. The full variable domain, rest sourced from reference TRBV28 and TRBJ2-7, is DVKVTQSSRYLVKRTGEKVFLECVQDMDHENMFWYRQDPGLGLRLIYFSYDVKMKEKGDIPEGYSVSREKKERFSLILESASTNQTSMYLCASSWGSPASYEQYFGPGTRLTVT.

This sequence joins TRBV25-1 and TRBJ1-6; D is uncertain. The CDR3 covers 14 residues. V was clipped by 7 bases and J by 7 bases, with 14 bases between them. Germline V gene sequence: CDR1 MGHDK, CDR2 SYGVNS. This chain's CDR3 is CASIPTGVNSPLHF. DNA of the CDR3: TGTGCCAGCATTCCGACTGGGGTAAATTCACCCCTCCACTTT. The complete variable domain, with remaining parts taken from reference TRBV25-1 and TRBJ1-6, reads EADIYQTPRYLVIGTGKKITLECSQTMGHDKMYWYQQDPGMELHLIHYSYGVNSTEKGDLSSESTVSRIRTEHFPLTLESARPSHTSQYLCASIPTGVNSPLHFGNGTRLTVT.

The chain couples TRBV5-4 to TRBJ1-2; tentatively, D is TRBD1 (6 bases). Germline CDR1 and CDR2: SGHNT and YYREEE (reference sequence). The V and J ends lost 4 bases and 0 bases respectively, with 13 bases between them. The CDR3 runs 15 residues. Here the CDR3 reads CASSALRGANYGYTF. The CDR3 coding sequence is TGTGCCAGCAGCGCACTCAGGGGAGCTAACTATGGCTACACCTTC.

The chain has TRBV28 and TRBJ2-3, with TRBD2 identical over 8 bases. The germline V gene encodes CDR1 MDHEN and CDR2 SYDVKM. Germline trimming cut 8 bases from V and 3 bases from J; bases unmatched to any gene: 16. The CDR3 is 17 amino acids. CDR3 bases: TGTGCCAGCCATCCGCCGCCGCTAGCGGGCGGTACAGATACGCAGTATTTT. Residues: CASHPPPLAGGTDTQYF.

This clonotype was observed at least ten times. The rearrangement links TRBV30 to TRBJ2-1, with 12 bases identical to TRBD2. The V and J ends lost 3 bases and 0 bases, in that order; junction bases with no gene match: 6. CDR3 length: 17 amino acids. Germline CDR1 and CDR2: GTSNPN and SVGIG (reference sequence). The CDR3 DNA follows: TGTGCCTGGAGGCGGCTAGCGGGAGGGAGCTCCTACAATGAGCAGTTCTTC. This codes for CAWRRLAGGSSYNEQFF.